This paragraph covers one TCR beta chain sequence. Antigen unknown. The data originate from a study of early T cells in non-severe SARS-CoV-2 infection. Background on the study: Whole-blood bulk RNA, unsorted, was sequenced, and chains were unpaired.

The ends were cut back, 5 bases at V and 4 bases at J, with 10 bases in the middle. Germline V gives CDR1 SGHTA, CDR2 FQGNSA. The CDR3 has 13 amino acids. Unique molecular identifier tags were affixed to discrete cDNA molecules. TCRdb passed the 5' RACE reads through MiXCR, listing each CDR3 protein once. The table includes some 50,000 distinct CDR3 sequences, 5.4% detected once. Study observations and caveats: A preference for anti-spike CD8 responses marked VDJdb matching, which missed private and CD4 specificities.

V usage is TRBV7-2 and J usage is TRBJ2-3, with no clear D. The material sequenced was whole blood, taken at baseline. The receptor was derived from an adult who was a healthcare worker with PCR-confirmed SARS-CoV-2 infection or an uninfected control (not recorded which). This CDR3 is CASSLYLADTQYF. The CDR3 bases are TGTGCCAGCAGCCTTTACTTGGCAGATACGCAGTATTTT.